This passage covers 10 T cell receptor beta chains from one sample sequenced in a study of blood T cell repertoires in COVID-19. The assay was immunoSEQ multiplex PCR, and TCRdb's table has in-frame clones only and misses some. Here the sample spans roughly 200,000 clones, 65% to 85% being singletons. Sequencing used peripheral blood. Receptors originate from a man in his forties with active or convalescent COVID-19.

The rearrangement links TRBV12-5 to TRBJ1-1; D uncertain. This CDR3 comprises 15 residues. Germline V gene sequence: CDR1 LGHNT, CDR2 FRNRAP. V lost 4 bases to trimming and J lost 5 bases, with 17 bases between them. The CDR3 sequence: CASGSHFEGTTEAFF. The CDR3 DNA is TGTGCTAGTGGTTCCCATTTCGAGGGCACGACTGAAGCTTTCTTT. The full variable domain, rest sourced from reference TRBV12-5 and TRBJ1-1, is DARVTQTPRHKVTEMGQEVTMRCQPILGHNTVFWYRQTMMQGLELLAYFRNRAPLDDSGMPKDRFSAEMPDATLATLKIQPSEPRDSAVYFCASGSHFEGTTEAFFGQGTRLTVV.

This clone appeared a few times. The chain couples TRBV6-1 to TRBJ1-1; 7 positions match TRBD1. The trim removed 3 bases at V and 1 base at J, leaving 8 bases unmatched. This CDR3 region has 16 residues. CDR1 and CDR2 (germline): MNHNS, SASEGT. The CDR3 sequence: CASSDSGTAWNTEAFF. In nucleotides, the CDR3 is TGTGCCAGCAGTGATTCCGGGACAGCTTGGAACACTGAAGCTTTCTTT.

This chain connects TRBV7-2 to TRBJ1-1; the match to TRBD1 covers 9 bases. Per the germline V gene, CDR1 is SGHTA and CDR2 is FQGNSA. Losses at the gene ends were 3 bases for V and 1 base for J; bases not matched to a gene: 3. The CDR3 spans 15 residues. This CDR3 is CASSFQGQGNTEAFF. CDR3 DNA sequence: TGTGCCAGCAGCTTTCAGGGACAGGGGAACACTGAAGCTTTCTTT. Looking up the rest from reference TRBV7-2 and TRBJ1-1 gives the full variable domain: GAGVSQSPSNKVTEKGKDVELRCDPISGHTALYWYRQSLGQGLEFLIYFQGNSAPDKSGLPSDRFSAERTGGSVSTLTIQRTQQEDSAVYLCASSFQGQGNTEAFFGQGTRLTVV.

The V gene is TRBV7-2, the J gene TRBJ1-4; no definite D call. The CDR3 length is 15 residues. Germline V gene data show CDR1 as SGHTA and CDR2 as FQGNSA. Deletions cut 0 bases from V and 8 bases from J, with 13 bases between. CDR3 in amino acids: CASSLAGILGEKLFF. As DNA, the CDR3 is TGTGCCAGCAGCTTAGCCGGAATCCTCGGGGAAAAACTGTTTTTT.

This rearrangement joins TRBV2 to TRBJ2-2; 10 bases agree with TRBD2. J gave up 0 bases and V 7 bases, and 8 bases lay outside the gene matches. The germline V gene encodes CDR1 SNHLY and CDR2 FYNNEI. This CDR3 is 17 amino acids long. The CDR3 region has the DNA TGTGCCAGCAAGGTCTGGAGCGGGAGGGCGAACACCGGGGAGCTGTTTTTT. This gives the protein CASKVWSGRANTGELFF.

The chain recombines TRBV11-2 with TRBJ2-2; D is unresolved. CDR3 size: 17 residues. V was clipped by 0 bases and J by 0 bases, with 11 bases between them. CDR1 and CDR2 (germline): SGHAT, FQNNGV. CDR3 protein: CASSLEWQKTNTGELFF. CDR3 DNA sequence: TGTGCCAGCAGCTTAGAGTGGCAGAAAACGAACACCGGGGAGCTGTTTTTT.

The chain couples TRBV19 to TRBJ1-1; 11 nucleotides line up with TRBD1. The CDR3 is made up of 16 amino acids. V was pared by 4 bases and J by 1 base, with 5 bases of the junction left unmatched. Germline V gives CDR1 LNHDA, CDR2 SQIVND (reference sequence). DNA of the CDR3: TGTGCCAGTAGTAAGGACAGGGGGCCAGGGAACACTGAAGCTTTCTTT. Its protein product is CASSKDRGPGNTEAFF.

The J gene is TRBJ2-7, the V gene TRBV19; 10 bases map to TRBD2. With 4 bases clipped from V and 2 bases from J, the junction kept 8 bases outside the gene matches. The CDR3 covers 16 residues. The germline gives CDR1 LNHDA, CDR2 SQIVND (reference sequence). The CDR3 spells CASSTVIAGGTYEQYF. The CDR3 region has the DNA TGTGCCAGTAGTACCGTAATAGCGGGAGGCACCTACGAGCAGTACTTC.

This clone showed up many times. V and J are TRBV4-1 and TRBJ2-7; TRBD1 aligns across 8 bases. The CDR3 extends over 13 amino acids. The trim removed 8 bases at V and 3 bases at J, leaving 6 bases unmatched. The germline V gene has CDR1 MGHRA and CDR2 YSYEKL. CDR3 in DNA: TGCGCCAGCGGATTGACAGGGGACTACGAGCAGTACTTC. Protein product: CASGLTGDYEQYF.

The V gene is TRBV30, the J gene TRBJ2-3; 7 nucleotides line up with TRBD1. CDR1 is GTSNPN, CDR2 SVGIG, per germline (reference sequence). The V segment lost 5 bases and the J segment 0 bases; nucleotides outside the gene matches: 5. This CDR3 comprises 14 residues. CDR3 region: CAWFDRESTDTQYF. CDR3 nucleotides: TGTGCCTGGTTTGACAGGGAAAGCACAGATACGCAGTATTTT.